The rows below give T cell receptor beta chains drawn from one sample of a study of identical twins. One entry per CDR3 protein, called by TCRdb with MiXCR from the 5' RACE reads. The profile shows some 330,000 distinct CDR3 sequences, 7% to 9.5% of them singletons. The specimen sequenced was naive T cells sorted from blood. The origin of the receptors is a woman between 50 and 59 years old in good health. Each CDR3 is given with its conserved first and last residue. Fields, in order: clone size, J gene, CDR3 length, V gene, D gene, CDR3 protein, CDR3 DNA. A D gene is named only where the DNA matches it firmly. Clone size is given for some rows only: seen once, a few or many times, or a class if the clone is expanded.

many	TRBJ2-2	14	TRBV12-3/TRBV12-4	NA	CASSKGTNTGELFF	TGTGCCAGCAGTAAGGGGACGAACACCGGGGAGCTGTTTTTT
NA	TRBJ2-2	13	TRBV5-1	TRBD1	CASSWGQAGELFF	TGCGCCAGCAGCTGGGGACAGGCCGGGGAGCTGTTTTTT
NA	TRBJ2-1	15	TRBV18	NA	CASSPRQRVDNEQFF	TGTGCCAGCTCACCACGCCAGCGGGTTGATAATGAGCAGTTCTTC
NA	TRBJ2-2	14	TRBV12-3/TRBV12-4	TRBD1	CASTQDRVPGELFF	TGTGCCAGCACCCAAGACAGGGTCCCCGGGGAGCTGTTTTTT
few	TRBJ2-7	15	TRBV4-2	TRBD2	CASSQGETSGSEQYF	TGTGCCAGCAGCCAAGGCGAGACTAGCGGAAGCGAGCAGTACTTC
NA	TRBJ2-7	14	TRBV27	TRBD2	CASMVREGGYEQYF	TGTGCCAGCATGGTGAGGGAGGGTGGCTACGAGCAGTACTTC
NA	TRBJ2-3	17	TRBV9	TRBD2	CASSVGWLAGTTDTQYF	TGTGCCAGCAGCGTAGGGTGGCTAGCGGGGACCACAGATACGCAGTATTTT
few	TRBJ2-7	14	TRBV28	NA	CASSLYQQGYEQYF	TGTGCCAGCAGTTTATACCAGCAGGGCTACGAGCAGTACTTC
NA	TRBJ2-3	16	TRBV7-2	TRBD2	CASSPDSGRKTDTQYF	TGTGCCAGCAGTCCGGATAGCGGGAGGAAGACAGATACGCAGTATTTT
NA	TRBJ2-1	13	TRBV5-1	NA	CASSFDSMNEQFF	TGCGCCAGCAGCTTTGACTCAATGAATGAGCAGTTCTTC
many	TRBJ1-2	13	TRBV25-1	NA	CASSELGGRGYTF	TGTGCCAGCAGTGAATTGGGGGGTCGAGGCTACACCTTC
many	TRBJ2-5	12	TRBV28	NA	CASRGPGETQYF	TGTGCCAGCAGGGGCCCGGGGGAGACCCAGTACTTC
few	TRBJ2-3	17	TRBV5-1	TRBD2	CASSLTPSGLPTDTQYF	TGCGCCAGCAGCTTGACCCCTAGCGGGTTACCAACAGATACGCAGTATTTT
NA	TRBJ2-7	14	TRBV20-1	TRBD2	CSAGTSGRDHEQYF	TGCAGTGCTGGGACTAGCGGGAGGGATCACGAGCAGTACTTC
NA	TRBJ2-7	10	TRBV6-2/TRBV6-3	NA	CASSYPDSYF	TGTGCCAGCAGTTACCCGGACAGTTACTTC
many	TRBJ2-7	12	TRBV20-1	NA	CSASGVTYEQYF	TGCAGTGCTAGTGGGGTAACCTACGAGCAGTACTTC
many	TRBJ1-1	14	TRBV4-1	NA	CASSPIPKGTEAFF	TGCGCCAGCAGCCCAATTCCAAAGGGCACTGAAGCTTTCTTT
few	TRBJ1-1	14	TRBV4-2	NA	CASSQGGGTGEAFF	TGTGCCAGCAGCCAAGGGGGCGGTACTGGAGAAGCTTTCTTT
NA	TRBJ2-1	14	TRBV20-1	TRBD2	CSASPREREGSQFF	TGCAGTGCTAGTCCCCGGGAGCGGGAGGGTTCGCAGTTCTTC
once	TRBJ2-1	15	TRBV11-3	NA	CASSLGRDSYNEQFF	TGTGCCAGCAGCTTGGGGCGGGACTCCTACAATGAGCAGTTCTTC